This T cell receptor beta chain was identified during a study of T cell responses to AZD1222 COVID-19 vaccine (TCRdb year 2021). Background on the whole study: AZD1222 recipients whose second dose came at about 4 weeks and those whose second dose came at about 12 weeks were combined into one group, since spike-specific TCR depth and breadth did not differ between the two schedules. TCR sequencing covered roughly 230 trial participants: approximately 200 given two doses of AZD1222 and approximately 25 given two doses of MenACWY control vaccine. Trial participants were enrolled by age into subgroups of 18-55, 56-69 and 70-plus years, and around 140, 26 and 57 TCR-sequenced participants, respectively, were included in these subgroups. The research as a whole found: Because no day 14 peak-response samples were available, the repertoires could be characterized only after the peak T cell response. After two AZD1222 doses, spike-specific TCR breadth and depth were significantly higher than at day 0 and than in MenACWY recipients. Participants were mostly white British and included more females than males, and it was suggested by the authors that clonal diversity may have been underestimated. The 56-69-year group was small, and its depth increase did not reach significance, likely because of low power. Conclusions about previously exposed vaccinees are limited, since just 5 to 7 AZD1222 recipients were seropositive for SARS-CoV-2 at baseline. CD4 TCRs associated with the vaccine covered the entire spike protein, and the dominant responses were in regions 160-218 and 743-854. Nearly half of unique spike-specific TCRs reportedly recognized epitopes outside regions mutated in the B.1.351 and B.1.1.7 variants.

Regarding this clone: Which antigen it targets is not known. No per-base quality is available; no much larger clone lies one base away.

According to the study, the label for this sample's time point signals: baseline before first vaccination. Samples from vaccinated people were obtained from the UK trials COV001 and COV002, which included a single-blind randomized controlled phase 2/3 trial of AZD1222 (ChAdOx1 nCoV-19) in healthy adults. For TCRbeta chain sequencing, PBMC samples from trial participants were taken at day 0 and at day 28 after the second dose. The CDR3 regions of human TCRbeta chains were analyzed by immunosequencing. From the authors' description of their analysis: TCRs in the repertoires were compared against a reference library of SARS-CoV-2-specific TCRs that had been generated with the MIRA antigen-specificity platform. Breadth was defined as the fraction of unique TCRs that were SARS-CoV-2-associated, and depth was defined as the fraction of total T cells that were SARS-CoV-2-associated. Using the MIRA data, every spike-specific TCR was mapped to the spike region that the TCR reacted to and assigned to either a CD4 or a CD8 class. Log10-transformed breadth and depth values were compared by one-way ANOVA with Sidak's multiple comparisons tests. In TCRdb, the immuneACCESS table is reduced to in-frame sequences with V and J assigned. These tables do not hold every clone; where another copy was compared, an unresolved V gene accounts for under half, and the others remain unexplained. For V, J and clone size, that table is used; D and trimming come from the DNA. Recorded for this sample are about 86,000 clones; roughly 90% of them occurred a single time. The ten most abundant clones make up around 3% of the sample.

From the cysteine through the phenylalanine, the CDR3 covers 14 amino acids. The retained sequence is limited to the CDR3, 42 bases, with the frame set at the first base. The germline V gene sets CDR1 to LGHNT and CDR2 to FRNRAP. Ends trimmed: V by 5 bases, J by 5 bases; bases unmatched to a gene: 6. This clonotype was sampled from an adult in good health. The material was peripheral blood, obtained on day 0 of AZD1222 vaccination. The rearranged chain carries TRBV12-5 and TRBJ1-1; the junction holds 9 bases that match TRBD1. This receptor carries the CDR3 CASGVQGALTEAFF. The base sequence is TGTGCTAGTGGTGTACAGGGGGCGCTTACTGAAGCTTTCTTT.